This T cell receptor beta chain was recorded in a study of monozygotic twins with inflammatory bowel disease. Whole-study findings and limits: Clonotypes shared with others were fewer in IBD patients than in healthy twins, especially with disease activity. The inverse Simpson measure of TCRbeta diversity was lower in IBD patients than in healthy co-twins. For repertoire similarity, concordant twins did not differ from discordant twins, possibly because power was limited.

TCRalpha along with TCRbeta cDNA was subjected to two nested PCRs lasting roughly 15 and 9 cycles. TCRdb reprocessed the 5' RACE reads and reports one entry per CDR3 protein, with no DNA. The record lists 200,000 to 250,000 distinct CDR3 sequences, of which the ten most abundant hold more than 7.5%. Germline V gives CDR1 MNHEY, CDR2 SMNVEV (reference sequence). The CDR3 spans 14 residues. Points on this clonotype: Its antigen is undetermined.

This chain connects TRBV27 to TRBJ2-7; no DNA is available, so the TRBD1 call from TCRdb remains unchecked. Sequencing was performed on blood. The origin of this receptor is a human donor with ulcerative colitis or Crohn's disease, or a healthy co-twin of an affected twin (not recorded which). CDR3: CASKTGTGVYELYF.